What follows are 17 T cell receptor beta chains derived from one specimen sequenced in a study of long-term antiretroviral therapy in people with HIV. Version v3.0 of the immunoSEQ assay ran at survey level. Clones were sequenced by immunoSEQ multiplex PCR, and TCRdb holds only the in-frame ones, with some missing. The sample has fewer than 30,000 clones, 80% to 90% seen once. This specimen was unsorted PBMCs, taken more than 4.3 years after starting antiretroviral therapy. The receptors come from a man aged 25-45 years with HIV.

This sequence joins TRBV6-5 and TRBJ2-2, with 9 bases matching TRBD1. CDR3 length equals 14 residues. The V gene end was trimmed by 5 bases and the J gene end by 7 bases; junction bases not matched to a gene: 5. The germline gives CDR1 MNHEY, CDR2 SVGAGI. CDR3 residues: CASSQDRGVGELFF. The CDR3 DNA is TGTGCCAGCAGTCAGGACAGGGGAGTCGGGGAGCTGTTTTTT.

This chain connects TRBV29-1 to TRBJ1-5; TRBD1 might be the D (6 bases). Looked up from germline, CDR1 is SQVTM and CDR2 is ANQGSEA. The CDR3 loop spans 13 amino acids. Between the trimmed V and J ends, which lost 5 bases and 2 bases, there was a span of 10 bases. CDR3 loop: CSVRGAGNQPQHF. The CDR3 nucleotides are TGCAGCGTTCGGGGGGCTGGCAATCAGCCCCAGCATTTT.

This clone appeared once. The V call is TRBV7-6, the J call TRBJ1-1; a possible D gene is TRBD1 (5 bases). Germline CDR1 SGHVS, CDR2 FNYEAQ. The V end lost 5 bases, the J end lost 0 bases, and 13 bases lay between the germline ends. The CDR3 contains 15 residues. CDR3 amino acids: CASSRATVLNTEAFF. The CDR3 nucleotides are TGTGCCAGCAGCCGGGCGACAGTTTTGAACACTGAAGCTTTCTTT. The entire variable domain, with the rest obtained from reference TRBV7-6 and TRBJ1-1, is as follows: GAGVSQSPRYKVTKRGQDVALRCDPISGHVSLYWYRQALGQGPEFLTYFNYEAQQDKSGLPNDRFSAERPEGSISTLTIQRTEQRDSAMYRCASSRATVLNTEAFFGQGTRLTVV.

The J gene is TRBJ2-5, the V gene TRBV7-2; D is unclear. This CDR3 is built from 13 residues. The germline V gene has CDR1 SGHTA and CDR2 FQGNSA. Between the trimmed V and J ends, which lost 5 bases and 3 bases, there was a span of 10 bases. CDR3 DNA sequence: TGTGCCAGCAGCCCCGTTGGGGAAGAGACCCAGTACTTC. Translation gives CASSPVGEETQYF.

The genes are TRBV6-5 and TRBJ1-5; possibly TRBD1 for D (6 bases). The germline V gene encodes CDR1 MNHEY and CDR2 SVGAGI. V lost 5 bases to trimming and J lost 7 bases, with 12 bases between them. This CDR3 contains 13 residues. The CDR3 DNA follows: TGTGCCAGCAGTCAAAGGGGGGGCCAGCCCCAGCATTTT. Amino acid sequence: CASSQRGGQPQHF.

This clone was detected only a few times. The DNA of the CDR3 is TGTGCCAGCAGCCAAAGAACGGGACTCCAGGCATACGAGCAGTACTTC. This gives the protein CASSQRTGLQAYEQYF. The chain couples TRBV4-2 to TRBJ2-7; D might be TRBD2 (6 bases). The CDR3 length is 16 residues. The V end lost 2 bases, the J end lost 4 bases, and 18 bases lay between the germline ends. Germline values: CDR1 LGHNA, CDR2 YNFKEQ.

The chain carries TRBV9 and TRBJ2-3; D not resolved. The germline V gene encodes CDR1 SGDLS and CDR2 YYNGEE. The CDR3 sequence is 13 residues long. The ends were cut back, 5 bases at V and 2 bases at J, with 9 bases in the middle. The CDR3 DNA reads TGTGCCAGCAGTGGTTCACCCACAGATACGCAGTATTTT. It translates to CASSGSPTDTQYF.

The chain combines TRBV6-4 with TRBJ1-1; 7 bases align to TRBD1. CDR1 and CDR2 (germline): MRHNA, SNTAGT. CDR3 length: 14 residues. The junction had 3 bases not matched to a gene; V was cut back by 3 bases and J by 2 bases. The CDR3 protein is CASSESGGNTEAFF. The CDR3, as DNA: TGTGCCAGCAGTGAGTCAGGGGGAAACACTGAAGCTTTCTTT.

CDR3 region: CASSWRSRGAAYEQYF. Here the CDR3 DNA reads TGTGCCAGCAGCTGGAGGAGTAGAGGGGCGGCCTACGAGCAGTACTTC. The V gene is TRBV13, the J gene TRBJ2-7; possibly TRBD1 or TRBD2 for D (5 bases each). Per germline, CDR1 PRHDT and CDR2 FYEKMQ (reference sequence). V shed 4 bases and J shed 2 bases, with 18 bases lying between them. The CDR3 is made up of 16 amino acids.

This clone was seen once. The chain uses TRBV21-1 and TRBJ1-1; the D call of TRBD1 is as the table states it, not checked on the DNA. TRBV21-1 constitutes a pseudogene. The CDR3 spans 17 residues. CDR3 in DNA: TGTGCCAGCAGTGCGGGACAGCGGATTGATAAGAACACTGAAGCTTTCTTT. It codes for CASSAGQRIDKNTEAFF.

This clone has only one observation. The gene calls are TRBV18 and TRBJ1-2; D not certain. Trimming took 3 bases from V and 0 from J, leaving 8 bases between them. This CDR3 region has 14 residues. CDR1 and CDR2 (germline): KGHSH, LQKENI. CDR3 amino acids: CASSPTVTNYGYTF. Here the CDR3 DNA reads TGTGCCAGCTCACCTACGGTTACTAACTATGGCTACACCTTC.

V is TRBV19 and J is TRBJ2-5, with 8 bases matching TRBD1. Germline loops: CDR1 LNHDA, CDR2 SQIVND (reference sequence). CDR3 size: 15 residues. V was clipped by 5 bases and J by 4 bases; unmatched bases: 9. The CDR3 sequence is CASSPGQGGLETQYF. The CDR3 nucleotides read TGTGCCAGTAGTCCTGGACAGGGTGGGCTAGAGACCCAGTACTTC.

The chain carries TRBV4-1 and TRBJ1-2, with a weak D call TRBD1 (5 bases). Germline assignment: CDR1 MGHRA and CDR2 YSYEKL. Trimming removed 1 base from V and 4 bases from J, with 19 bases in between. The CDR3 runs 17 residues. Here the CDR3 reads CASSQARRVREGYGYTF. As DNA, the CDR3 is TGCGCCAGCAGCCAAGCCCGAAGGGTCAGGGAAGGCTATGGCTACACCTTC.

The gene calls are TRBV25-1 and TRBJ2-5, with D possibly matching TRBD2 (6 bases). V shed 4 bases and J shed 2 bases, with 14 bases lying between them. The CDR3 loop spans 15 amino acids. Germline V gene lookup returns CDR1 MGHDK and CDR2 SYGVNS. CDR3 amino acids: CASSGDRRGQETQYF. CDR3 nucleotides: TGTGCCAGCAGTGGAGATCGGCGGGGACAAGAGACCCAGTACTTC. Full variable domain (outside the CDR3, taken from reference TRBV25-1 and TRBJ2-5): EADIYQTPRYLVIGTGKKITLECSQTMGHDKMYWYQQDPGMELHLIHYSYGVNSTEKGDLSSESTVSRIRTEHFPLTLESARPSHTSQYLCASSGDRRGQETQYFGPGTRLLVL.

The chain joins TRBV19 to TRBJ1-2; D perhaps matches TRBD1 (5 bases). Deletions cut 8 bases from V and 5 bases from J, with 9 bases between. Looked up from germline, CDR1 is LNHDA and CDR2 is SQIVND (reference sequence). The CDR3 is made up of 11 amino acids. The CDR3 DNA sequence: TGTGCCAGTCTTTCAGGGTATGGCTACACCTTC. Amino acids: CASLSGYGYTF.

V and J are TRBV23-1 and TRBJ1-2, with D perhaps matching TRBD1 (5 bases). TRBV23-1 is an open reading frame whose function is uncertain. This CDR3 spans 15 amino acids. Trimming took off 3 bases at V and 4 bases at J, with 15 bases between the two ends. The CDR3 loop reads CASSHWWQGAYGYTF. CDR3 DNA sequence: TGCGCCAGCAGTCATTGGTGGCAGGGTGCCTATGGCTACACCTTC.

The CDR3 nucleotides read TGTGCCAGTAGTGTCTCTAGCGGACCTCTAATGGAGCAGTACTTC. Protein product: CASSVSSGPLMEQYF. V gene TRBV19 combines with J gene TRBJ2-7, with TRBD2 matching 7 bases. CDR1 and CDR2 (germline): LNHDA, SQIVND (reference sequence). This CDR3 region has 15 residues. Trimming at V came to 5 bases and at J to 7 bases, leaving 14 bases not matched to a gene. Using reference TRBV19 and TRBJ2-7 for the parts outside the CDR3, the full variable domain is DGGITQSPKYLFRKEGQNVTLSCEQNLNHDAMYWYRQDPGQGLRLIYYSQIVNDFQKGDIAEGYSVSREKKESFPLTVTSAQKNPTAFYLCASSVSSGPLMEQYFGPGTRLTVT.